The TCR beta chain under discussion was sequenced for a study of blood T cell repertoires in COVID-19. Background on the study: T cells, B-cell-depleted T cells, or PBMCs supplied cDNA or gDNA.

Authors' methods: Reference gene primers were amplified, and this amplification served to estimate nucleated cell counts. The protocol was immunoSEQ multiplex PCR, while the TCRdb copy is restricted to in-frame clones and leaves out a portion. V, J and clone size are those of that table, while D and trimming were read from the DNA. The sample lists approximately 77,000 clones, roughly 90% occurring once. The CDR3 covers 14 residues. Germline CDR1 is ENHRY and CDR2 is SYGVKD. The junction had 8 bases not matched to a gene; V was cut back by 4 bases and J by 7 bases. Sequenced: peripheral blood. The clonotype originates from a man aged 50 to 59 with active COVID-19. V and J are TRBV10-3 and TRBJ2-7; 9 nucleotides align to TRBD2. The CDR3 region has the DNA TGTGCCATCAGTGCGTTAGCGGGAGTAGGGGAGCAGTACTTC. Translating it yields CAISALAGVGEQYF.